A single sample gave rise to the 5 T cell receptor beta chains below, sequenced in a study of blood T cell repertoires in COVID-19. The method was immunoSEQ multiplex PCR; TCRdb's version includes in-frame clones alone and lacks a portion of them. The repertoire holds more than 95,000 clones, with over 75% as singletons. Specimen: peripheral blood. Source of these receptors: a man aged 50 to 59 with acute or convalescent COVID-19.

The chain employs TRBV19 and TRBJ1-4, with 10 bases identical to TRBD1. Germline V lookup: CDR1 LNHDA, CDR2 SQIVND (reference sequence). The CDR3 contains 13 residues. The V segment lost 1 base and the J segment 13 bases; nucleotides outside the gene matches: 3. In nucleotides, the CDR3 is TGTGCCAGTAGTATAGTAGGACAGGGGGGACTGTTTTTT. Translating gives CASSIVGQGGLFF.

Here the CDR3 DNA reads TGTGCCAGCAGCTTAGTCCCACTAGCGGGACACAATGAGCAGTTCTTC. Translated, it gives CASSLVPLAGHNEQFF. V and J are TRBV11-1 and TRBJ2-1; TRBD2 agrees at 10 bases. Trimming at V came to 1 base and at J to 5 bases, leaving 5 bases not matched to a gene. The CDR3 has 16 residues. Germline CDR1 and CDR2: SGHAT and FQDESV (reference sequence).

The rearrangement joins TRBV28 to TRBJ2-7, with 9 nucleotides matching TRBD1. Germline-derived CDR1 and CDR2 are MDHEN and SYDVKM. V dropped 3 bases and J dropped 4; count of bases not matched to a gene: 13. There are 17 residues in the CDR3. Here the CDR3 reads CASSLASFGTGRYEQYF. The DNA of the CDR3 is TGTGCCAGCAGTTTGGCATCCTTCGGGACAGGGAGATACGAGCAGTACTTC.

In this sample, this clone turned up once. The rearrangement links TRBV18 to TRBJ2-5; 8 bases match TRBD1. The germline V gene has CDR1 KGHSH and CDR2 LQKENI. CDR3 length: 11 residues. V shed 8 bases and J 4 bases; nucleotides not matched to a gene: 0. CDR3 amino acids: CASGQGETQYF. Written as DNA, the CDR3 is TGTGCCAGCGGACAGGGAGAGACCCAGTACTTC.

In DNA form, the CDR3 reads TGTGCCAGCAGCCCCAGGGCGACCACAGATACGCAGTATTTT. Translating it yields CASSPRATTDTQYF. This sequence joins TRBV7-9 and TRBJ2-3; tentatively, D is TRBD1 (5 bases). Germline loops: CDR1 SEHNR, CDR2 FQNEAQ (reference sequence). The V end lost 5 bases, the J end lost 2 bases, and 11 bases lay between the germline ends. The CDR3 covers 14 residues. Together with reference TRBV7-9 and TRBJ2-3, the CDR3 gives the full variable domain: DTGVSQNPRHKITKRGQNVTFRCDPISEHNRLYWYRQTLGQGPEFLTYFQNEAQLEKSRLLSDRFSAERPKGSFSTLEIQRTEQGDSAMYLCASSPRATTDTQYFGPGTRLTVL.